The 10 T cell receptor beta chains below all came from one sample that was sequenced in a study of blood T cells in healthy people across ages. A J-beta primer mix and a sample-barcoded 5' primer were used in a second PCR of about 7 to 12 cycles. Using its own MiXCR run on the 5' RACE reads, TCRdb lists one record per CDR3 protein. The sample carries about 800,000 distinct CDR3 sequences, 20% to 25% recorded once. The same data also contributed to another study, on T cells of mothers and their children.

The specimen sequenced was blood. The receptors originated from a boy between 10 and 17 years old in good health.

CDR3 region: CASSQEPTNQETQYF. The DNA for the CDR3 is TGCGCCAGCAGCCAAGAACCGACTAACCAAGAGACCCAGTACTTC. V and J are TRBV4-1 and TRBJ2-5, with D possibly TRBD2 on 5 matching bases. There are 15 residues in the CDR3. Germline V gives CDR1 MGHRA, CDR2 YSYEKL. Trimming stripped 0 bases from V and 0 bases from J, with 8 bases between.

This clonotype was recorded a few times. V is TRBV6-5 and J is TRBJ2-7; D may be TRBD1 (5 bases). The germline V gene encodes CDR1 MNHEY and CDR2 SVGAGI. CDR3 size: 14 residues. The germline V and J ends were trimmed by 1 base and 1 base, with 8 bases remaining between them. The CDR3 loop is CASSYWGGSYEQYF. For the CDR3, the DNA is TGTGCCAGCAGTTACTGGGGCGGTTCCTACGAGCAGTACTTC.

V usage is TRBV20-1 and J usage is TRBJ2-7; 9 bases fit TRBD1. The CDR3 totals 14 residues. CDR1 DFQATT and CDR2 SNEGSKA come from the germline V gene (reference sequence). The CDR3 DNA follows: TGCAGCGGGCTCCCCGGGACAGGGTCCTACGAGCAGTACTTC. Translating it yields CSGLPGTGSYEQYF.

The V and J genes are TRBV28 and TRBJ2-4, with 8 bases fitting TRBD1. The J segment lost 1 base and the V segment lost 6 bases, leaving 14 bases of the junction unmatched. From germline, CDR1 is MDHEN and CDR2 SYDVKM. The CDR3 loop spans 18 amino acids. This chain's CDR3 is CASSTSGGRGLAKNIQYF. The CDR3 bases are TGTGCCAGCAGCACCTCCGGCGGCAGGGGGCTTGCCAAAAACATTCAGTACTTC.

V and J are TRBV4-2 and TRBJ2-5; D gene uncertain. V was shortened by 2 bases and J by 5 bases, with 9 bases between the two germline ends. Germline V gene sequence: CDR1 LGHNA, CDR2 YNFKEQ. This CDR3 spans 13 amino acids. The CDR3 DNA reads TGTGCCAGCAGCCAAAGGTTCCGGGAGACCCAGTACTTC. As protein: CASSQRFRETQYF.

J is TRBJ1-4 and V is TRBV12-3 or TRBV12-4; D gene unclear. This CDR3 has 14 amino acids. V shed 5 bases and J shed 8 bases, with 15 bases lying between them. The CDR3 is CASSRPPLGEKLFF. The CDR3 region has the DNA TGTGCCAGCAGTCGCCCCCCCTTGGGGGAAAAACTGTTTTTT.

The chain couples TRBV6-2 or TRBV6-3 to TRBJ2-2, with 7 positions matching TRBD2. Per germline, CDR1 MNHEY and CDR2 SVGEGT. This CDR3 region has 15 residues. J lost 5 bases, V lost 2 bases, and 5 bases had no gene match. The CDR3 bases are TGTGCCAGCAGTTACGGACTAGTTGGGACCGGGGAGCTGTTTTTT. Its translation is CASSYGLVGTGELFF.

This clonotype showed up just a few times. The chain links TRBV7-9 to TRBJ2-5, with 8 nucleotides matching TRBD2. Germline assignment: CDR1 SEHNR and CDR2 FQNEAQ (reference sequence). This CDR3 contains 15 residues. Germline trimming cut 0 bases from V and 3 bases from J; bases unmatched to any gene: 3. The CDR3 is CASSLASGGKETQYF. Written as DNA, the CDR3 is TGTGCCAGCAGCTTAGCGAGCGGGGGCAAAGAGACCCAGTACTTC.

The table lists this clonotype with a few counts. J is TRBJ1-1 and V is TRBV6-6; D call uncertain. CDR3 length: 11 residues. The germline V gene has CDR1 MNHNY and CDR2 SVGAGI (reference sequence). The ends were cut back, 9 bases at V and 5 bases at J, with 10 bases in the middle. The CDR3 nucleotides are TGTGCCAGTTACCGTCGGACTGAAGCTTTCTTT. It encodes CASYRRTEAFF.

The chain links TRBV12-3 or TRBV12-4 to TRBJ2-7; D tentatively fits TRBD1 or TRBD2 (5 bases each). V dropped 6 bases and J dropped 2 bases, with 14 bases sitting between them. The CDR3 spans 14 residues. The CDR3 reads CASSSGTFPYEQYF. For the CDR3, the DNA is TGTGCCAGCAGCTCTGGGACCTTTCCCTACGAGCAGTACTTC.